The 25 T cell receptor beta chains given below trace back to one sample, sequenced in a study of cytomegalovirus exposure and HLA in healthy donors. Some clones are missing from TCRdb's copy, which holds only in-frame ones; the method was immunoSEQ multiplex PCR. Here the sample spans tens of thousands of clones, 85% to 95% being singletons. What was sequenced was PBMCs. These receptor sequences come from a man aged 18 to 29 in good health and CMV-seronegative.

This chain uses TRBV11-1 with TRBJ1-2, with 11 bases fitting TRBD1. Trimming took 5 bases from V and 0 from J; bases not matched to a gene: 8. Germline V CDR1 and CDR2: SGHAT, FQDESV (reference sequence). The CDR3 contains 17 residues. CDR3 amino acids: CASSQRTGGSSNYGYTF. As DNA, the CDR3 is TGTGCCAGCAGCCAGCGGACAGGGGGCTCTTCTAACTATGGCTACACCTTC.

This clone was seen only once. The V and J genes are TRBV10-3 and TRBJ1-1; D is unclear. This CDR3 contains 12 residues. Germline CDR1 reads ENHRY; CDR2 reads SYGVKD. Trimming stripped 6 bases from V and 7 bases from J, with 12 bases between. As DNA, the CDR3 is TGTGCCATCAGCCCGCCTGGGCTTGAAGCTTTCTTT. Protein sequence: CAISPPGLEAFF.

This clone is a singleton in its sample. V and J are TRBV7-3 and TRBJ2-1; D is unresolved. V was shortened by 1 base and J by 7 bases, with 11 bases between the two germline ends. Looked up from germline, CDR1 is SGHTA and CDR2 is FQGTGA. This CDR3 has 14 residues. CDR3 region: CASSLSPLGNEQFF. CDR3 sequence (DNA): TGTGCCAGCAGCTTAAGTCCCCTCGGGAATGAGCAGTTCTTC.

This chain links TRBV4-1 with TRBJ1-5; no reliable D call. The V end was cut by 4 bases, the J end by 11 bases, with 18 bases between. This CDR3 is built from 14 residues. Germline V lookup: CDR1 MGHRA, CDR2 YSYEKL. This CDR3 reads CASSLLPQMRAQHF. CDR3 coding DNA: TGCGCCAGCAGCCTCCTGCCACAAATGCGGGCCCAGCATTTT.

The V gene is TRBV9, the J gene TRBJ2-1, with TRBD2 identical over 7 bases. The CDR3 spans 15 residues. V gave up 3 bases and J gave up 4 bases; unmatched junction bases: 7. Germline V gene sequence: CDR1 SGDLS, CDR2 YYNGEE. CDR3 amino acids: CASSERLADYNEQFF. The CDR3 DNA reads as TGTGCCAGCAGCGAACGACTAGCTGATTACAATGAGCAGTTCTTC.

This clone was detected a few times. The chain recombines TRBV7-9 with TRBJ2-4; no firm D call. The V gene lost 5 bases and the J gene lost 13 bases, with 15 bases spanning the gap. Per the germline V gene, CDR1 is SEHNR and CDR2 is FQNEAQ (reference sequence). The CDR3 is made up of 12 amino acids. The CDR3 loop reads CASSVTYSYQYF. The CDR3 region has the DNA TGTGCCAGCAGCGTCACCTACAGCTACCAGTACTTC.

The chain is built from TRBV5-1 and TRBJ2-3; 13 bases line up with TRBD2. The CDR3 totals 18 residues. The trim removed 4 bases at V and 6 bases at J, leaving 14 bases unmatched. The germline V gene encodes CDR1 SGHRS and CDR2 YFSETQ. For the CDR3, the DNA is TGCGCCAGCAGCGTCCGGACTAGCGGGGGATACGGATACGATACGCAGTATTTT. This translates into CASSVRTSGGYGYDTQYF.

CDR3 in amino acids: CASSYSPTGELFF. The CDR3 coding sequence is TGTGCCAGCAGTTACTCCCCGACCGGGGAGCTGTTTTTT. The rearrangement links TRBV6-5 to TRBJ2-2; D is unclear. The V gene's germline CDR1 is MNHEY and CDR2 SVGAGI. The CDR3 consists of 13 residues. Trimming removed 0 bases at V and 5 bases at J, with 4 bases between.

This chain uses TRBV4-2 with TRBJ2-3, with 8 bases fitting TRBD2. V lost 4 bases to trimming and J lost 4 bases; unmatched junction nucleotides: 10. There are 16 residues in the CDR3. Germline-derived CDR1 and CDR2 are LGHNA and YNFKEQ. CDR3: CASSPSRGGVADTQYF. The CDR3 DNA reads TGTGCCAGCAGCCCCTCACGGGGGGGGGTGGCAGATACGCAGTATTTT.

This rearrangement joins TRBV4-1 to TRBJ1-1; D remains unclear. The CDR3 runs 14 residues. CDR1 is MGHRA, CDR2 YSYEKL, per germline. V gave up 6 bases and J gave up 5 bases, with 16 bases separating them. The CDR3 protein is CASRLTLTETEAFF. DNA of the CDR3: TGCGCCAGCAGACTCACTCTCACAGAGACTGAAGCTTTCTTT.

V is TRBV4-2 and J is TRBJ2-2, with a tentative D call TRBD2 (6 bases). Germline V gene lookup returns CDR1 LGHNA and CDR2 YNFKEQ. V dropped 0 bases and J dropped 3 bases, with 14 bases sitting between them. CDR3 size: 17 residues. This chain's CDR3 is CASSQDEGGGDTGELFF. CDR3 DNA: TGTGCCAGCAGCCAAGACGAGGGCGGCGGGGACACCGGGGAGCTGTTTTTT.

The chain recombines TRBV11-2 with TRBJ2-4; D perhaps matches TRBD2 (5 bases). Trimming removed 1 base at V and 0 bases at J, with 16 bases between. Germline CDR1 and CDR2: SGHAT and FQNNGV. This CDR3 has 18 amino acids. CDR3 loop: CASSLGGIVSLAKNIQYF. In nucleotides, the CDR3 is TGTGCCAGCAGCTTAGGAGGGATAGTGAGTTTAGCCAAAAACATTCAGTACTTC.

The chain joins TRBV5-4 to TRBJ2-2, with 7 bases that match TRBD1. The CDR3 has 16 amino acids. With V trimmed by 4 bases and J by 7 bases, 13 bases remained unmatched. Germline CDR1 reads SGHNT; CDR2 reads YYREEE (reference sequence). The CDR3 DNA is TGTGCCAGCAGCCCAAAAGACAGGGATGGGGGCGGGGAGCTGTTTTTT. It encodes CASSPKDRDGGGELFF.

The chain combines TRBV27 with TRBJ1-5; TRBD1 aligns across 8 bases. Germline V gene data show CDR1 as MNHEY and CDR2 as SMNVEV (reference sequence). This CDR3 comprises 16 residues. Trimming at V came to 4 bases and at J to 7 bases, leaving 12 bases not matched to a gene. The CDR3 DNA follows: TGTGCCAGCAGTTCTCTTGGGACAGGTATTAAGCAGCCCCAGCATTTT. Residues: CASSSLGTGIKQPQHF.

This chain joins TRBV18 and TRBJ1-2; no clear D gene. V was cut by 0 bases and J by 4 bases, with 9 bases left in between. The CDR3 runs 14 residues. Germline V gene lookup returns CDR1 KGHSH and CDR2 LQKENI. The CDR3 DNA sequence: TGTGCCAGCTCACCACCTCGAGGCACCTATGGCTACACCTTC. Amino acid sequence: CASSPPRGTYGYTF.

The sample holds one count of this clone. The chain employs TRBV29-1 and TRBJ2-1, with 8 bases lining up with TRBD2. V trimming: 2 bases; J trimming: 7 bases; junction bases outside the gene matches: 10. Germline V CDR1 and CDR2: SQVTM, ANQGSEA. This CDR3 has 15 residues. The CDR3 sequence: CSVETGLAGGNEQFF. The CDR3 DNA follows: TGCAGCGTTGAAACCGGGCTAGCGGGCGGGAATGAGCAGTTCTTC.

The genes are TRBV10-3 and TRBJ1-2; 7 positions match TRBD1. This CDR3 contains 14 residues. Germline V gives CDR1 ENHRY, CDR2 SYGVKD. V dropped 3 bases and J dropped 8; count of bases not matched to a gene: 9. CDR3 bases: TGTGCCATCAGTGACCCGCCGACAGGGTCGGGCTACACCTTC. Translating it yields CAISDPPTGSGYTF.

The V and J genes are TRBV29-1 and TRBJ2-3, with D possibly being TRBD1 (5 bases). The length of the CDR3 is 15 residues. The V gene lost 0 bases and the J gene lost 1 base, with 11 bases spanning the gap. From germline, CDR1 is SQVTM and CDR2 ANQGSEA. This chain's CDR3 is CSVEDQGLGTDTQYF. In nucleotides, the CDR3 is TGCAGCGTTGAAGACCAGGGATTGGGCACAGATACGCAGTATTTT.

The chain's CDR3 is CASSYSGRTFSYEQYF. CDR3 DNA sequence: TGTGCCAGCAGTTACTCGGGGCGGACCTTCAGCTACGAGCAGTACTTC. The chain employs TRBV6-5 and TRBJ2-5; D may be TRBD1 (5 bases). TRBJ2-7 matches the DNA end more closely, so the J call is doubtful. This CDR3 comprises 16 residues. Germline-derived CDR1 and CDR2 are MNHEY and SVGAGI.

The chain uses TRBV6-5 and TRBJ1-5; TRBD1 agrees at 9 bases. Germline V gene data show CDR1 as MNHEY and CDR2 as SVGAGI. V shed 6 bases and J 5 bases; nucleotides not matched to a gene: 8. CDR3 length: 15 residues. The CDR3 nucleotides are TGTGCCAGCAGCACAACCGGGACAGGGTATCAGCCCCAGCATTTT. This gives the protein CASSTTGTGYQPQHF.

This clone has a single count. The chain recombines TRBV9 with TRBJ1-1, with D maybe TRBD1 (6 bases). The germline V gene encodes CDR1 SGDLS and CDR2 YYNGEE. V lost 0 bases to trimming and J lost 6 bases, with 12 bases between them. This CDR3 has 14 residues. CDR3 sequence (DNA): TGTGCCAGCAGCGTAGACCTGGGGGGGCCTGAAGCTTTCTTT. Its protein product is CASSVDLGGPEAFF.

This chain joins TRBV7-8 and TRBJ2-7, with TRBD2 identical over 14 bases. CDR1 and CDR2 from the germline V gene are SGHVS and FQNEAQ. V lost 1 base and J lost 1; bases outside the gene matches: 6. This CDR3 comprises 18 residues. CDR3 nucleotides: TGTGCCAGCAGCTTAGGACTAGCGGGGGGGCCCCCTTCCTACGAGCAGTACTTC. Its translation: CASSLGLAGGPPSYEQYF.

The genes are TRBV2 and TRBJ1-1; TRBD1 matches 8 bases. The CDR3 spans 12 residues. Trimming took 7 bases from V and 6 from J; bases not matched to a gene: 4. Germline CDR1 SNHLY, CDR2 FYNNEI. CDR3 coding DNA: TGTGCCAGCACCCTGGACAGGGCTGAAGCTTTCTTT. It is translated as CASTLDRAEAFF.

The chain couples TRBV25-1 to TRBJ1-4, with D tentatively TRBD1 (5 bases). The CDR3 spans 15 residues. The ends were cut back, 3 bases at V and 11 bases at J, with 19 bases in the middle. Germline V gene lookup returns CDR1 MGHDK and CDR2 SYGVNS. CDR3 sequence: CASSESDMDGPKLFF. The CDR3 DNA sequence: TGTGCCAGCAGTGAGTCGGACATGGATGGCCCCAAACTGTTTTTT. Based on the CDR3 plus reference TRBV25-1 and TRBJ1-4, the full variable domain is EADIYQTPRYLVIGTGKKITLECSQTMGHDKMYWYQQDPGMELHLIHYSYGVNSTEKGDLSSESTVSRIRTEHFPLTLESARPSHTSQYLCASSESDMDGPKLFFGSGTQLSVL.

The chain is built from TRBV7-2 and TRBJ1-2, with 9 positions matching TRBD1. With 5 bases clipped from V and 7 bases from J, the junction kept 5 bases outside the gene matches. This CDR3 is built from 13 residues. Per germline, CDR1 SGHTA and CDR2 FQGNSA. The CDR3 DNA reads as TGTGCCAGCAGCCCGGGACAGGGTACTGGCTACACCTTC. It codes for CASSPGQGTGYTF. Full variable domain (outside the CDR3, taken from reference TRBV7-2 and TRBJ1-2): GAGVSQSPSNKVTEKGKDVELRCDPISGHTALYWYRQSLGQGLEFLIYFQGNSAPDKSGLPSDRFSAERTGGSVSTLTIQRTQQEDSAVYLCASSPGQGTGYTFGSGTRLTVV.